This entry features one TCR beta chain sequence. Its antigen is still unknown. TCRdb re-called the 5' RACE reads with MiXCR, one entry per CDR3 protein. The sample includes 500,000 to 650,000 distinct CDR3 sequences, less than 25% of them seen just once. This record comes from a study of T-cell memory formation after mild COVID-19. Findings and caveats of the study: Contracting CD4+ clones were located mainly in CM and EM, and CD8+ clones in EMRA. CD4+ bias marked clones expanding day 15 to 37, unlike balanced contracting clones.

V lost 7 bases to trimming and J lost 0 bases, with 13 bases between them. This CDR3 is 14 amino acids long. The germline V gene encodes CDR1 ENHRY and CDR2 SYGVKD. Input material: PBMCs or a T cell subset sorted from them (not recorded which). V gene TRBV10-3 combines with J gene TRBJ2-7; D not resolved. The receptor comes from an adult woman who had mild COVID-19 (a few samples of this study predate the infection). Cell type and time point are not known. DNA of the CDR3: TGTGCCATCAAGGGCCAGGCAAGCTCCTACGAGCAGTACTTC. Its protein is CAIKGQASSYEQYF.